The rows below give T cell receptor beta chains drawn from one sample of a study of tumor-infiltrating lymphocytes in oesophageal squamous cell carcinoma. One entry per CDR3 protein results from TCRdb running MiXCR on the PCR reads. This sample yields over 10,000 distinct CDR3 sequences, of which about half are seen a single time; 9.5% to 13% belongs to the top ten. Sequenced: blood. These receptors came from a female donor with esophageal squamous cell carcinoma. Each CDR3 is given with its conserved first and last residue.

v_gene,j_gene,CDR3aa
TRBV7-8,NA,CASSLVGTNYNEQFF
TRBV7-3,TRBJ2-7,CASSYGPLGAFPPYEQYF
TRBV11-3,TRBJ2-5,CASSFDGGTQYF
TRBV7-2,TRBJ2-3,CASSSVGDTQYF
TRBV2,TRBJ1-1,CASSGTATEAFF
TRBV12-3/TRBV12-4,TRBJ1-1,CASSFKSFVAFF
TRBV5-1,TRBJ1-4,CASSNGQTSTNEKLFF
TRBV11-2,TRBJ2-3,CASSFSSGTDTQYF
TRBV7-9,TRBJ2-1,CASSYRYNEQFF
TRBV6-2/TRBV6-3,TRBJ2-7,CASSYQAGGGEQYF
TRBV7-6,TRBJ2-5,CASSPSSGNRGEQYF
TRBV5-6,TRBJ2-4,CASSSKQGAKNIQYF
TRBV7-2,TRBJ2-7,CASSLVSRGGHEQYF
TRBV7-4,TRBJ2-1,CASSLGGRAGGNEQFF
TRBV2,TRBJ1-2,CARGNYGYTF
TRBV6-1,TRBJ2-2,CASRRDSYTGELFF
TRBV6-1,TRBJ2-3,CASSSMLVSTDTQYF
TRBV7-3,TRBJ2-5,CASSLTGLPETQYF
TRBV2,TRBJ2-7,CASSEGGQYEQYF
TRBV28,TRBJ2-6,CASSFRLISGANVLTF
TRBV7-3,TRBJ2-2,CASSLTSSSGGELFF
TRBV7-9,NA,CASSLVGDRGETQYF
TRBV7-2,NA,CASSPWGKGYTF
TRBV11-3,TRBJ1-6,CASRKTENNSPLHF
TRBV7-2,TRBJ2-5,CASSPPTGGNSPLHF
TRBV5-6,TRBJ1-1,CASSLRGTEAFF